The 30 T cell receptor beta chains reported below all come from one sample, sequenced in a study of cytomegalovirus exposure and HLA in healthy donors. The primer mix had 60 Vbeta and 13 Jbeta primers. TCRdb's table, derived via immunoSEQ multiplex PCR, lists solely in-frame clones and lacks some. The data hold some 93,000 clones, with approximately 72% observed a single time. Sequenced sample: PBMCs. The receptors originated from a woman aged 40 to 50 in good health and CMV-seronegative.

This chain connects TRBV28 to TRBJ2-7; no firm D call. CDR1 is MDHEN and CDR2 is SYDVKM in the germline V gene. The CDR3 loop spans 17 amino acids. V gave up 4 bases and J gave up 0 bases, with 19 bases separating them. The CDR3 region is CASSSSTVPHGSYEQYF. The CDR3 coding sequence is TGTGCCAGCAGTTCGTCAACAGTGCCCCACGGCTCCTACGAGCAGTACTTC.

The chain has TRBV14 and TRBJ2-7; 7 bases line up with TRBD2. The trim removed 2 bases at V and 6 bases at J, leaving 1 base unmatched. Germline CDR1 and CDR2: SGHDN and FVKESK. CDR3 size: 12 residues. CDR3 sequence: CASSQLAGEQYF. CDR3 DNA sequence: TGTGCCAGCAGCCAATTAGCGGGCGAGCAGTACTTC. The variable domain in full, completed from reference TRBV14 and TRBJ2-7, reads EAGVTQFPSHSVIEKGQTVTLRCDPISGHDNLYWYRRVMGKEIKFLLHFVKESKQDESGMPNNRFLAERTGGTYSTLKVQPAELEDSGVYFCASSQLAGEQYFGPGTRLTVT.

The chain links TRBV29-1 to TRBJ2-1, with D perhaps TRBD2 (7 bases). Germline loops: CDR1 SQVTM, CDR2 ANQGSEA. The V end was cut by 7 bases, the J end by 3 bases, with 13 bases between. CDR3 length: 13 amino acids. Here the CDR3 reads CSANREGYNEQFF. The CDR3 DNA is TGCAGCGCGAACAGGGAGGGCTACAATGAGCAGTTCTTC.

V is TRBV11-3 and J is TRBJ1-1; TRBD1 might be the D (6 bases). CDR1 is SGHNT and CDR2 is YENEEA in the germline V gene. The CDR3 consists of 15 residues. The V and J ends lost 0 bases and 3 bases respectively, with 11 bases between them. CDR3 region: CASSLDTGLDTEAFF. In DNA, the CDR3 is TGTGCCAGCAGCTTAGATACAGGGTTAGACACTGAAGCTTTCTTT.

This clone was seen only a few times. The chain combines TRBV19 with TRBJ2-7; 9 positions agree with TRBD2. The CDR3 is 14 residues long. CDR1 is LNHDA and CDR2 is SQIVND in the germline V gene (reference sequence). V shed 3 bases, J shed 2 bases, and the junction held 2 bases outside the gene matches. CDR3 nucleotide sequence: TGTGCCAGTAGTATCGGACTAGCGACCTACGAGCAGTACTTC. Encoded protein: CASSIGLATYEQYF.

The chain has TRBV5-4 and TRBJ2-5; D is possibly TRBD2 (6 bases). This CDR3 comprises 13 residues. Germline CDR1 and CDR2: SGHNT and YYREEE (reference sequence). V was clipped by 2 bases and J by 9 bases, with 14 bases between them. The chain's CDR3 is CASSFDIPGAQYF. The CDR3 bases are TGTGCCAGCAGCTTCGACATTCCGGGGGCCCAGTACTTC.

This chain links TRBV6-6 with TRBJ1-1; TRBD1 is a possible D gene (6 bases). V was clipped by 6 bases and J by 2 bases, with 10 bases between them. The germline V gene encodes CDR1 MNHNY and CDR2 SVGAGI (reference sequence). This CDR3 has 13 amino acids. CDR3 region: CASSRQVNTEAFF. CDR3 DNA sequence: TGTGCCAGCAGCCGACAGGTCAACACTGAAGCTTTCTTT.

The rearrangement joins TRBV27 to TRBJ1-4; D call uncertain. Looked up from germline, CDR1 is MNHEY and CDR2 is SMNVEV (reference sequence). Trimming took 2 bases from V and 5 from J, leaving 18 bases between them. CDR3 length: 17 residues. As DNA, the CDR3 is TGTGCCAGCAGTTTAAGGTCGTGGGCAGTTACCAATGAAAAACTGTTTTTT. Translating it yields CASSLRSWAVTNEKLFF.

The chain is built from TRBV18 and TRBJ2-7, with D tentatively TRBD1 (5 bases). The CDR3 covers 13 residues. The germline V gene has CDR1 KGHSH and CDR2 LQKENI. V was clipped by 3 bases and J by 7 bases, with 13 bases between them. The CDR3 is CASSPQTAWEQYF. CDR3 bases: TGTGCCAGCTCACCCCAGACAGCCTGGGAGCAGTACTTC.

The chain is built from TRBV7-6 and TRBJ2-3; no firm D call. The CDR3 is 15 amino acids. Germline CDR1 and CDR2: SGHVS and FNYEAQ. The V and J ends lost 3 bases and 5 bases respectively, with 15 bases between them. The CDR3 bases are TGTGCCAGCAGCTTGGAGCCTCACCTGAGAGATACGCAGTATTTT. As protein: CASSLEPHLRDTQYF.

The chain uses TRBV30 and TRBJ1-2, with TRBD1 matching 12 bases. The CDR3 is 15 amino acids. Germline values: CDR1 GTSNPN, CDR2 SVGIG (reference sequence). V lost 0 bases to trimming and J lost 4 bases; unmatched junction nucleotides: 3. The CDR3 region is CAWSVRDRGPYGYTF. CDR3 DNA sequence: TGTGCCTGGAGTGTTAGGGACAGGGGGCCCTATGGCTACACCTTC.

A single count supports this clone. The gene calls are TRBV19 and TRBJ2-7; D is possibly TRBD1 (6 bases). The germline gives CDR1 LNHDA, CDR2 SQIVND (reference sequence). Trimming cost V 5 bases and J 0 bases, with 14 bases left between them. The CDR3 has 15 residues. For the CDR3, the DNA is TGTGCCAGTAGTCTTTGGGACAAACCCTCCTACGAGCAGTACTTC. This encodes CASSLWDKPSYEQYF.

The chain carries TRBV5-1 and TRBJ2-5; tentative D call: TRBD1 (6 bases). The germline CDR1 and CDR2 sequences are SGHRS and YFSETQ. The CDR3 totals 16 residues. V shed 3 bases and J shed 4 bases, with 19 bases lying between them. The CDR3 region has the DNA TGCGCCAGCAGCTCGGGGATCTCAGGGGACGGAGAGACCCAGTACTTC. Its protein product is CASSSGISGDGETQYF.

This clone came up once. The V and J genes are TRBV7-9 and TRBJ1-4, with TRBD1 identical over 9 bases. The CDR3 is 16 residues long. Trimming removed 1 base from V and 6 bases from J; junction bases left unmatched: 6. Germline lookup yields CDR1 SEHNR and CDR2 FQNEAQ (reference sequence). The CDR3 bases are TGTGCCAGCAGCTTAGGAGGCGGGACAGGGTATGAAAAACTGTTTTTT. It specifies CASSLGGGTGYEKLFF.

Comments on this clone: The junction differs from germline at one of its ends, possibly a read error. The chain employs TRBV7-2 and TRBJ1-2; 11 bases align to TRBD1. Germline V lookup: CDR1 SGHTA, CDR2 FQGNSA. The CDR3 has 16 amino acids. The CDR3, as DNA: TGTGCCAGCAGCCTAGCTCGGACAGGGGGCTGGGGGGGCTACACCTTC. This translates into CASSLARTGGWGGYTF.

The chain employs TRBV28 and TRBJ1-4; no definite D call. Germline CDR1 MDHEN, CDR2 SYDVKM. V was pared by 7 bases and J by 8 bases, with 20 bases between. The CDR3 loop spans 15 amino acids. This chain's CDR3 is CASTEARGLWEKLFF. CDR3 nucleotide sequence: TGTGCCAGCACCGAAGCACGGGGTCTTTGGGAAAAACTGTTTTTT.

The genes are TRBV28 and TRBJ2-3; D is unresolved. The germline V and J ends were trimmed by 4 bases and 4 bases, with 12 bases remaining between them. Germline V gene sequence: CDR1 MDHEN, CDR2 SYDVKM. The CDR3 sequence is 14 residues long. Here the CDR3 reads CASSSIFRADTQYF. The CDR3 DNA is TGTGCCAGCAGTTCGATATTTCGGGCAGATACGCAGTATTTT.

The chain carries TRBV5-4 and TRBJ1-2, with 8 bases identical to TRBD1. The CDR3 runs 16 residues. J was trimmed by 0 bases and V by 1 base; bases with no gene match: 5. Germline V gene sequence: CDR1 SGHNT, CDR2 YYREEE (reference sequence). The CDR3 is CASSLYRGASNYGYTF. The CDR3 DNA is TGTGCCAGCAGCTTGTACAGGGGGGCCTCTAACTATGGCTACACCTTC.

This chain links TRBV27 with TRBJ1-5; 9 nucleotides line up with TRBD1. Germline-derived CDR1 and CDR2 are MNHEY and SMNVEV (reference sequence). V shed 0 bases and J 7 bases; nucleotides not matched to a gene: 7. The CDR3 runs 16 residues. This CDR3 is CASSLSLHRGQQPQHF. The CDR3 DNA is TGTGCCAGCAGTTTATCGTTACACAGGGGGCAACAGCCCCAGCATTTT.

The chain couples TRBV15 to TRBJ2-1; 10 positions match TRBD2. Per germline, CDR1 LNHNV and CDR2 YYDKDF (reference sequence). The CDR3 spans 14 residues. Losses at the gene ends were 5 bases for V and 7 bases for J; bases not matched to a gene: 5. The CDR3: CATSSLAGVNEQFF. The DNA for the CDR3 is TGTGCCACCAGCTCCCTAGCGGGAGTGAATGAGCAGTTCTTC.

In regard to this clone: Other DNA sequences from this sample encode an identical CDR3 as well. The chain uses TRBV28 and TRBJ1-1; D unresolved. Trimming cost V 2 bases and J 1 base, with 8 bases left between them. The germline V gene encodes CDR1 MDHEN and CDR2 SYDVKM. The CDR3 covers 14 residues. The CDR3 spells CASSLGQKNTEAFF. The CDR3 nucleotides read TGTGCCAGCAGTTTAGGGCAAAAGAACACTGAAGCTTTCTTT.

There are a few counts of this clone. Other DNA sequences in this sample translate to the same CDR3. This chain's CDR3 is CASSPRDRTEAFF. DNA for the CDR3: TGTGCCAGCTCACCCCGAGACAGAACTGAAGCTTTCTTT. This chain links TRBV18 with TRBJ1-1, with TRBD1 as a possible D gene (5 bases). Germline CDR1 and CDR2: KGHSH and LQKENI. The CDR3 is made up of 13 amino acids. Trimming pared 3 bases from V and 5 bases from J, leaving 10 bases between. Variable domain in full (rest from reference TRBV18 and TRBJ1-1): NAGVMQNPRHLVRRRGQEARLRCSPMKGHSHVYWYRQLPEEGLKFMVYLQKENIIDESGMPKERFSAEFPKEGPSILRIQQVVRGDSAAYFCASSPRDRTEAFFGQGTRLTVV.

This chain links TRBV7-2 with TRBJ2-1; tentatively, D is TRBD2 (6 bases). Germline lookup yields CDR1 SGHTA and CDR2 FQGNSA. There are 13 residues in the CDR3. The V gene lost 0 bases and the J gene lost 12 bases, with 12 bases spanning the gap. CDR3 sequence reads: CASSLAEMGGQFF. CDR3 DNA: TGTGCCAGCAGCTTAGCCGAGATGGGAGGGCAGTTCTTC.

This clone occurred once. This chain links TRBV28 with TRBJ2-5; possible D gene TRBD1, 6 bases. CDR1 is MDHEN, CDR2 SYDVKM, per germline. The germline V and J ends were trimmed by 6 bases and 4 bases, with 9 bases remaining between them. There are 12 residues in the CDR3. DNA for the CDR3: TGTGCCAGCAGAACAGGGTTAGAGACCCAGTACTTC. Amino acid sequence: CASRTGLETQYF.

The chain couples TRBV6-6 to TRBJ2-7, with TRBD2 as a possible D gene (7 bases). CDR3 length: 13 amino acids. Trimming removed 5 bases at V and 3 bases at J, with 11 bases between. Germline loops: CDR1 MNHNY, CDR2 SVGAGI (reference sequence). In DNA form, the CDR3 reads TGTGCCAGCAGTAAGGGGGGGGTCTACGAGCAGTACTTC. It specifies CASSKGGVYEQYF.

The chain uses TRBV5-1 and TRBJ2-3; D might be TRBD2 (6 bases). This CDR3 contains 13 residues. Per germline, CDR1 SGHRS and CDR2 YFSETQ. The V and J ends lost 6 bases and 4 bases respectively, with 12 bases between them. The CDR3: CASMGGRADTQYF. CDR3 coding DNA: TGCGCCAGCATGGGGGGTAGGGCAGATACGCAGTATTTT. Full variable domain (outside the CDR3, taken from reference TRBV5-1 and TRBJ2-3): KAGVTQTPRYLIKTRGQQVTLSCSPISGHRSVSWYQQTPGQGLQFLFEYFSETQRNKGNFPGRFSGRQFSNSRSEMNVSTLELGDSALYLCASMGGRADTQYFGPGTRLTVL.

V is TRBV12-5 and J is TRBJ1-1; a possible D gene is TRBD1 (5 bases). The CDR3 is 16 residues long. Between the trimmed V and J ends, which lost 2 bases and 4 bases, there was a span of 17 bases. CDR1 LGHNT and CDR2 FRNRAP come from the germline V gene. CDR3 region: CASGLSPTAGGTEAFF. DNA for the CDR3: TGTGCTAGTGGTTTGAGTCCGACAGCCGGCGGCACTGAAGCTTTCTTT.

This chain joins TRBV6-1 and TRBJ2-4, with TRBD2 as a possible D gene (6 bases). The CDR3 runs to 19 residues. V lost 2 bases, J lost 0 bases, and 20 bases lay in between. Germline V CDR1 and CDR2: MNHNS, SASEGT. The CDR3 sequence is CASSERIPSAVIAKNIQYF. CDR3 nucleotide sequence: TGTGCCAGCAGTGAAAGAATTCCTAGCGCGGTAATAGCCAAAAACATTCAGTACTTC.

This clone was counted a single time. The CDR3 region is CASSWGGAEQYF. The CDR3 DNA reads TGTGCCAGCAGCTGGGGCGGGGCCGAGCAGTACTTC. This chain connects TRBV5-4 to TRBJ2-7, with D maybe TRBD2 (6 bases). Germline loops: CDR1 SGHNT, CDR2 YYREEE (reference sequence). V was trimmed by 3 bases and J by 6 bases, leaving 10 bases between them. This CDR3 contains 12 residues.

This sequence joins TRBV5-1 and TRBJ2-5, with TRBD1 as a possible D gene (6 bases). The J call is in doubt because the DNA end fits TRBJ2-7 better. The CDR3 length is 13 residues. Germline CDR1 SGHRS, CDR2 YFSETQ. The CDR3 here is CASSPRGDNEQYF. The CDR3 nucleotides are TGCGCCAGCAGCCCCAGGGGAGACAACGAGCAGTACTTC.